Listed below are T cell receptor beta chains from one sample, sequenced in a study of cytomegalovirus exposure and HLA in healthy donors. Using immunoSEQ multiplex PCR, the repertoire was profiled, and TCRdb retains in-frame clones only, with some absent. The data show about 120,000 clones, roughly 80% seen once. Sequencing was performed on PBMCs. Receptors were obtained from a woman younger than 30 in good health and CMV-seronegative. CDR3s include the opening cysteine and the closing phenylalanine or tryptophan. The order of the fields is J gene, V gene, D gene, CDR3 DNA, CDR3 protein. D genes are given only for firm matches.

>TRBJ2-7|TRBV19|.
TGTGCCAGTAGTATTCGCGGCTTATCCTACGAGCAGTACTTC
CASSIRGLSYEQYF
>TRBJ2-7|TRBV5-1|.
TGCGCCAGCAGCTTACTAGCATCCCTGAACGAGCAGTACTTC
CASSLLASLNEQYF
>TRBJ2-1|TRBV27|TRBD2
TGTGCCAGCAGGCCACGGGGGGGCATCTACAATGAGCAGTTCTTC
CASRPRGGIYNEQFF
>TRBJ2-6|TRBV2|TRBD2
TGTGCCAGTATTGAAGAGGCGGGGGGGGCCAACGGCCTGACTTTC
CASIEEAGGANGLTF
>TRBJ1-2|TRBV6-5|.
TGTGCCAGCAGTTACACCCCGACGCGGGGCTACACCTTC
CASSYTPTRGYTF
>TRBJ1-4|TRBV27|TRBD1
TGTGCCAGCAGTTTATTCCAGGGGGACCATAAACTGTTTTTT
CASSLFQGDHKLFF
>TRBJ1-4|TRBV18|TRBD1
TGTGCCAGCTCACGGGACAGAGCAACTAATGAAAAACTGTTTTTT
CASSRDRATNEKLFF
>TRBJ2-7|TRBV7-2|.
TGTGCCAGCAGCCCCTTTCGTAGGGGGGAGCAGTACTTC
CASSPFRRGEQYF
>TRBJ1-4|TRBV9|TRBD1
TGTGCCAGCAGCTCCGAACAGGGGTTAAATGAAAAACTGTTTTTT
CASSSEQGLNEKLFF
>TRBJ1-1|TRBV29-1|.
TGCAGCGTTGACAGGGTGGTGAACACTGAAGCTTTCTTT
CSVDRVVNTEAFF
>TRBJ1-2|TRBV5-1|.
TGCGCCAGCAGCTTCACGCCGGGAAGCCAAACGGGCTACACCTTC
CASSFTPGSQTGYTF
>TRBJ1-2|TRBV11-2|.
TGTGCCAGCAGCAGATCGGACAGTTTCAATGGCTACACCTTC
CASSRSDSFNGYTF
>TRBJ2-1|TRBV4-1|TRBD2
TGCGCCAGCAGCCAAGAAGATCCGGGACTAGGGCCCGAGATTGAGCAGTTCTTC
CASSQEDPGLGPEIEQFF
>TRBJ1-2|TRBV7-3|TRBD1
TGTGCCAGCAGCGCTGGGACAGGGAGAGGCTACACCTTC
CASSAGTGRGYTF